The 10 T cell receptor beta chains presented below share a single source sample, sequenced in a study of blood T cell repertoires in COVID-19. The repertoire was sequenced with immunoSEQ multiplex PCR; TCRdb's copy has only in-frame clones and lacks some. The sample lists 150,000 or so clones, around 87% seen once, with approximately 4.3% in the top ten. The sample comprised PBMCs or T cells enriched from blood (not recorded which). The receptors originated from a woman aged 40-49 years who had been exposed to COVID-19.

The V gene is TRBV27, the J gene TRBJ2-7; TRBD2 might be the D (5 bases). The CDR3 sequence is 14 residues long. V dropped 0 bases and J dropped 2 bases, with 8 bases sitting between them. Germline loops: CDR1 MNHEY, CDR2 SMNVEV (reference sequence). CDR3 region: CASSLSRAAYEQYF. CDR3 DNA: TGTGCCAGCAGTTTATCGCGGGCCGCCTACGAGCAGTACTTC.

This clone was seen only once. This chain uses TRBV29-1 with TRBJ2-2; TRBD1 is a possible D gene (6 bases). V was cut by 6 bases and J by 1 base, with 15 bases left in between. This CDR3 contains 15 residues. Germline values: CDR1 SQVTM, CDR2 ANQGSEA. The CDR3: CSVRRGNQNTGELFF. CDR3 nucleotide sequence: TGCAGCGTCCGCAGGGGCAATCAGAACACCGGGGAGCTGTTTTTT.

This clone was detected only a few times. The rearrangement joins TRBV28 to TRBJ2-7; TRBD1 aligns across 9 bases. This CDR3 has 15 residues. Germline CDR1 MDHEN, CDR2 SYDVKM. After removal of 6 bases from V and 2 bases from J, the junction contained 8 bases not matched to a gene. In DNA, the CDR3 is TGTGCCAGCAGAGAGACAGGGGGGCGAACCTACGAGCAGTACTTC. This encodes CASRETGGRTYEQYF.

The CDR3 reads CASSLVPGQGVSYEQYF. The CDR3 DNA is TGTGCCAGCAGCTTGGTACCGGGACAGGGGGTCTCCTACGAGCAGTACTTC. V is TRBV5-4 and J is TRBJ2-7, with TRBD1 identical over 11 bases. The germline CDR1 and CDR2 sequences are SGHNT and YYREEE (reference sequence). The V and J ends lost 0 bases and 0 bases, in that order; junction bases with no gene match: 5. The CDR3 has 17 residues.

This clone appeared a single time. The genes are TRBV5-5 and TRBJ1-2; 7 bases match TRBD1. The CDR3 contains 15 residues. In germline, CDR1 is SGHKS, CDR2 YYEKEE (reference sequence). V was pared by 1 base and J by 2 bases, with 5 bases of the junction left unmatched. CDR3 coding DNA: TGTGCCAGCAGCTTGTCCCCGGGACAGAACTATGGCTACACCTTC. Its protein product is CASSLSPGQNYGYTF.

V usage is TRBV27 and J usage is TRBJ2-2; 8 positions agree with TRBD1. In germline, CDR1 is MNHEY, CDR2 SMNVEV (reference sequence). Germline trimming cut 6 bases from V and 4 bases from J; bases unmatched to any gene: 10. This CDR3 comprises 16 residues. The CDR3, as DNA: TGTGCCAGCAGGACAGGGGACCAGAGAGGCACCGGGGAGCTGTTTTTT. It translates to CASRTGDQRGTGELFF.

The V call is TRBV6-5, the J call TRBJ2-1; TRBD2 aligns across 8 bases. Germline CDR1 MNHEY, CDR2 SVGAGI. The CDR3 covers 13 residues. Trimming at V came to 6 bases and at J to 6 bases, leaving 4 bases not matched to a gene. DNA for the CDR3: TGTGCCAGCAGGGGGACTAGGGGCAATGAGCAGTTCTTC. It specifies CASRGTRGNEQFF.

The rearrangement uses TRBV6-5 and TRBJ1-2; possibly TRBD1 for D (6 bases). CDR1 and CDR2 from the germline V gene are MNHEY and SVGAGI. Trimming cost V 4 bases and J 4 bases, with 16 bases left between them. There are 15 residues in the CDR3. CDR3 region: CASSSEWTERYGYTF. CDR3 nucleotide sequence: TGTGCCAGCAGTTCTGAGTGGACAGAACGCTATGGCTACACCTTC.

The gene calls are TRBV10-3 and TRBJ2-6; 7 bases align to TRBD1. The length of the CDR3 is 16 residues. V lost 6 bases to trimming and J lost 0 bases; unmatched junction nucleotides: 5. CDR1 is ENHRY, CDR2 SYGVKD, per germline. In nucleotides, the CDR3 is TGTGCCATCAGCCCGGGACAGACCTCTGGGGCCAACGTCCTGACTTTC. Translating it yields CAISPGQTSGANVLTF.

This rearrangement joins TRBV10-3 to TRBJ2-7, with TRBD2 matching over 7 bases. In germline, CDR1 is ENHRY, CDR2 SYGVKD. There are 13 residues in the CDR3. The V gene end was trimmed by 8 bases and the J gene end by 3 bases; junction bases not matched to a gene: 7. CDR3 in DNA: TGTGCCATCGGGAGGGACCTTAACTACGAGCAGTACTTC. Translated, it gives CAIGRDLNYEQYF.